This record looks at one T cell receptor beta chain sequence and its context. The data were obtained in a study of cytomegalovirus exposure and HLA in healthy donors. It was with 60 Vbeta and 13 Jbeta primers that the PCR ran. TCRdb's copy holds only in-frame clones and misses some; the assay was immunoSEQ multiplex PCR. Of 110,000 or so clones detected, 70% to 80% appear once; the ten largest clones hold approximately 10%. This CDR3 contains 17 residues. CDR1 is SGHTA and CDR2 is FQGNSA in the germline V gene. Trimming removed 0 bases from V and 4 bases from J; junction bases left unmatched: 5. V and J are TRBV7-2 and TRBJ2-3; 12 bases line up with TRBD2. The source is a woman in her fifties or sixties in good health and CMV-seropositive. The specimen was PBMCs. The CDR3 sequence: CASSLALAGGLSDTQYF. In DNA form, the CDR3 reads TGTGCCAGCAGCTTAGCGCTAGCGGGGGGGCTCTCAGATACGCAGTATTTT.